This is a list of T cell receptor beta chains from one sample in a study of T-cell reconstitution after alpha-beta-depleted transplantation in children. TCRdb passed the PCR reads through MiXCR, listing each CDR3 protein once. In the table there are 500,000 to 650,000 distinct CDR3 sequences, about an eighth of which are singletons. Sequenced material: PBMCs, mostly from graft donor cells, taken 180 days after TCRalphabeta/CD19-depleted stem cell transplant. The receptors here all came from a female patient aged 2-9 years who had a stem cell transplant for aplastic anemia, so the T cells may come from the graft donor. The CDR3 runs from the conserved cysteine through the conserved F or W. The D gene is left open where the match is weak. Rows give clone size only sometimes, using once, few, many, or a class for an expanded clone.

D gene,V gene,J gene,clone size,CDR3 DNA,CDR3 protein
TRBD1,TRBV29-1,TRBJ2-6,many,TGCAGCGTTGCGGGACAGTCTGGGGCCAACGTCCTGACTTTC,CSVAGQSGANVLTF
TRBD1,TRBV20-1,TRBJ1-6,.,TGCAGTGCAACCTTATGGACAGGGAGCGGTTCACCCCTCCACTTT,CSATLWTGSGSPLHF
TRBD1,TRBV5-1,TRBJ2-3,many,TGCGCCAGCGGGACAGGGGGCAGGTCAGATACGCAGTATTTT,CASGTGGRSDTQYF
.,TRBV7-2,TRBJ2-1,.,TGTGCCAGCAGCCCGTCGGGTGGGTTACCACAATACTATGAGCAGTTCTTC,CASSPSGGLPQYYEQFF
.,TRBV15,TRBJ1-1,few,TGTGCCACAACTCATTCCGGGACATCCCAATTCAGGGACACTGAAGCTTTCTTT,CATTHSGTSQFRDTEAFF
.,TRBV7-9,TRBJ2-5,.,TGTGCCAGCAGCTTAGAGGCGGTGGACGCGACCCAGTACTTC,CASSLEAVDATQYF
TRBD2,TRBV18,TRBJ2-3,.,TGTGCCAGCTCACCAAGTCTCCTAGCGGTCACAGATACGCAGTATTTT,CASSPSLLAVTDTQYF
.,TRBV28,TRBJ2-1,.,TGTGCCAGCAGGGGTCAGAATGAGCAGTTCTTC,CASRGQNEQFF
TRBD2,TRBV9,TRBJ2-3,few,TGTGCCAGCAGCGTAGTAGGGACTAGCCACCGGGATACGCAGTATTTT,CASSVVGTSHRDTQYF
TRBD2,TRBV12-3/TRBV12-4,TRBJ2-1,.,TGTGCCAGCGGGACTAGCGGACGCTCCTACAATGAGCAGTTCTTC,CASGTSGRSYNEQFF
TRBD2,TRBV28,TRBJ2-3,many,TGTGCCAGCAGTTCGGGTAGCGGGTTGGACACAGATACGCAGTATTTT,CASSSGSGLDTDTQYF
.,TRBV30,TRBJ2-2,.,TGTGCCTGGAGTGTAGTGGGGACCGACGGGGAGCTGTTTTTT,CAWSVVGTDGELFF
.,TRBV29-1,TRBJ2-1,.,TGCAGCGTTGGAGGAGGCTATGAGCAGTTCTTC,CSVGGGYEQFF
.,TRBV7-9,TRBJ2-2,few,TGTGCCAGCAGCTTAGCCCAGGGGCTAGCTGGGATCGGGGAGCTGTTTTTT,CASSLAQGLAGIGELFF
.,TRBV7-2,TRBJ2-1,.,TGTGCCAGCAGCTTAGCTAGGGGGCAGTTCTTC,CASSLARGQFF
TRBD1,TRBV6-2/TRBV6-3,TRBJ1-1,.,TGTGCCAGCAGTTATACGCTCTTTCCCGGGACAGGGAGGTCTGAAGCTTTCTTT,CASSYTLFPGTGRSEAFF
.,TRBV5-6,TRBJ2-2,many,TGTGCCAGCAGCTTGGAGGGACCGAGGGACACCGGGGAGCTGTTTTTT,CASSLEGPRDTGELFF
.,TRBV4-2,TRBJ2-2,few,TGTGCCAGCAGCCAAGAGTTCAGCGGCCGCACCGGGGAGCTGTTTTTT,CASSQEFSGRTGELFF
.,TRBV20-1,TRBJ2-1,few,TGCAGTGCCTCGGGGACTTATGGGGCAAGCTCCTACAATGAGCAGTTCTTC,CSASGTYGASSYNEQFF
.,TRBV28,TRBJ1-4,few,TGTGCCAGCAGTCAGAGGCAGGCCGCTAATGAAAAACTGTTTTTT,CASSQRQAANEKLFF
TRBD1,TRBV6-2/TRBV6-3,TRBJ2-5,many,TGTGCCAGCAGATACAGGGGGCACGCGGTGTACCAAGAGACCCAGTACTTC,CASRYRGHAVYQETQYF
TRBD2,TRBV20-1,TRBJ2-1,.,TGCAGTGCTAGAGGGGTTTCCGGACTAGCGTCCTACAATGAGCAGTTCTTC,CSARGVSGLASYNEQFF
TRBD1,TRBV4-1,TRBJ2-6,few,TGCGCCAGCAGCCACCCTAGGACAGGGGGATCGAGAGGGGCCAACGTCCTGACTTTC,CASSHPRTGGSRGANVLTF